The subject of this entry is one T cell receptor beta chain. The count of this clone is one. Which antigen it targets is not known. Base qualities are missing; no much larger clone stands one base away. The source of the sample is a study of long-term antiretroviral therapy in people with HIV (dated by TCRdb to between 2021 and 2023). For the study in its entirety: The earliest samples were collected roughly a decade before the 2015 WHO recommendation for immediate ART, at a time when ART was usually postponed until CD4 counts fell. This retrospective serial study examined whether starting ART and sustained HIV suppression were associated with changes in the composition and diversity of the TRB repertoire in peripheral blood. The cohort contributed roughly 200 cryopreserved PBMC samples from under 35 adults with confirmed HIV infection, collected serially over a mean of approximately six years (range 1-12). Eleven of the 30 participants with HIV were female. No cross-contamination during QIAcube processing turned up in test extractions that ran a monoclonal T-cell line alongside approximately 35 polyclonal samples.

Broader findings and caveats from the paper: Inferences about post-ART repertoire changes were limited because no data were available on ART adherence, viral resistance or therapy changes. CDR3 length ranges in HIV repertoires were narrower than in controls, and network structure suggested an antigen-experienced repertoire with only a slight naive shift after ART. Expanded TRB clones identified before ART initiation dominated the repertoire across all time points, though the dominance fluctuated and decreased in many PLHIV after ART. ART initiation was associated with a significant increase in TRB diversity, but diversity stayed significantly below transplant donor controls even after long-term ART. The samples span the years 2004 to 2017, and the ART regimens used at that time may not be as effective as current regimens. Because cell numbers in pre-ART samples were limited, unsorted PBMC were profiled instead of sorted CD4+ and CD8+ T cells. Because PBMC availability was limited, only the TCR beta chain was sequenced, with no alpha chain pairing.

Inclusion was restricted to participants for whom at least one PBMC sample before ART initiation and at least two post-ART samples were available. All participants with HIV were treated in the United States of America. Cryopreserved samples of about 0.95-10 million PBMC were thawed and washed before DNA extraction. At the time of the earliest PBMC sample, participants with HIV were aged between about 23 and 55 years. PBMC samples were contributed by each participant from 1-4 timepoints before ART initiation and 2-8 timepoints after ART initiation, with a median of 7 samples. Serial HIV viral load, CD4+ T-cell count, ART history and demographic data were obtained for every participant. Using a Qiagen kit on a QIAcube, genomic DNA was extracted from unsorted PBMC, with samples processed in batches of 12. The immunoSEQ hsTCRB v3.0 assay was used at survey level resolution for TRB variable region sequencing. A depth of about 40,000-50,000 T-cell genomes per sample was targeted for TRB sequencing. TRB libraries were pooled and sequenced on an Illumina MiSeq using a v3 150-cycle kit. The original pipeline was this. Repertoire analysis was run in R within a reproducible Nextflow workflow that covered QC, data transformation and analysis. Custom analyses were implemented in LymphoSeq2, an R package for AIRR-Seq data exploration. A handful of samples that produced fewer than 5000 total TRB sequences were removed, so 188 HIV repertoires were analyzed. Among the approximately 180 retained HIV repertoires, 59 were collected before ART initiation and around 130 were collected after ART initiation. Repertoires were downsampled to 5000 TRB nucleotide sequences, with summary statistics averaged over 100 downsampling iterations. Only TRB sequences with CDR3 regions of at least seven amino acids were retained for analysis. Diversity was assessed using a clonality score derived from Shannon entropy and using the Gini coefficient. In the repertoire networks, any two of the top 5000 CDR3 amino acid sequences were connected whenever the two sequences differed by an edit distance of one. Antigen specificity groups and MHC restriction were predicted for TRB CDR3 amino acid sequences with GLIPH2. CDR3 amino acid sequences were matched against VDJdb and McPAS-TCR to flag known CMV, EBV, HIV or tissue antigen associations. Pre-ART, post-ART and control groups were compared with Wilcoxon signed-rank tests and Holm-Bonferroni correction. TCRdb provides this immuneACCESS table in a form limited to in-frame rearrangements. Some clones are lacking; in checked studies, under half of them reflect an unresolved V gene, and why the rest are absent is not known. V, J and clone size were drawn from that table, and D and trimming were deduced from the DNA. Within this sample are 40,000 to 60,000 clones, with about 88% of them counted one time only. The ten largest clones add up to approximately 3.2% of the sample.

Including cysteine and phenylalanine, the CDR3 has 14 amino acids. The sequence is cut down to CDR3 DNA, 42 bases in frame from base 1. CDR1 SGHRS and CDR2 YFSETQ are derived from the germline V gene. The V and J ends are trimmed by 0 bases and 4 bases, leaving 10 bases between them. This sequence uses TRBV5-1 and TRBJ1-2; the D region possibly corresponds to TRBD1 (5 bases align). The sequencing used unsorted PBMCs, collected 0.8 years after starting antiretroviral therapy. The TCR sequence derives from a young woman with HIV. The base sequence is TGCGCCAGCAGCTTGGAGGGGCAGGGCTATGGCTACACCTTC. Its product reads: CASSLEGQGYGYTF.